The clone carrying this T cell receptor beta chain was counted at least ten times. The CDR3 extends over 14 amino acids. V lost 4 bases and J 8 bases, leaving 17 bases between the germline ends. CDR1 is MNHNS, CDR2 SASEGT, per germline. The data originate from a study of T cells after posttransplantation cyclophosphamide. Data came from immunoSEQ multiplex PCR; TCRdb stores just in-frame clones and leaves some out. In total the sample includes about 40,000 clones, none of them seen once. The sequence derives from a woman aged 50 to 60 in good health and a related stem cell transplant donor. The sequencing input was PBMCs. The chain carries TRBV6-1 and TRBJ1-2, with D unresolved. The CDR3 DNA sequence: TGTGCCAGCAGTGTGGAGTGGTCCGAGGGCGGCTACACCTTC. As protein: CASSVEWSEGGYTF.